The subject of this entry is one T cell receptor (beta chain). Its antigen is not identified. The data belong to a study of cytomegalovirus exposure and HLA in healthy donors. Findings and limits, study-wide: The study flagged around 160 TCR beta chains as cytomegalovirus-associated. Reportedly, diagnosis of cytomegalovirus status by the classifier showed high specificity and sensitivity.

This PCR relied on a set of 60 Vbeta primers and 13 Jbeta primers. The data were produced by immunoSEQ multiplex PCR, yet TCRdb's version contains in-frame clones alone and is incomplete. Of 110,000 to 150,000 clones in the sample, roughly 9.8% are singletons; the top ten hold under 2%. Sequenced input: PBMCs. This receptor was obtained from a man aged 50 to 59 in good health and CMV-seronegative.

The CDR3 sequence: CSVTTGGADTQYF. DNA for the CDR3: TGCAGCGTAACGACAGGGGGCGCAGATACGCAGTATTTT. V gene TRBV29-1 combines with J gene TRBJ2-3; TRBD1 agrees at 10 bases. In germline, CDR1 is SQVTM, CDR2 ANQGSEA. After removal of 6 bases from V and 4 bases from J, the junction contained 4 bases not matched to a gene. This CDR3 contains 13 residues.